This section outlines one T cell receptor beta chain sequence together with its context. Its antigen is unidentified. CDR1 and CDR2 from the germline V gene are KGHSY and FQNENV. The ends were cut back, 4 bases at V and 1 base at J, with 14 bases in the middle. The CDR3 contains 16 residues. The entry originates in a study of T cell responses to AZD1222 COVID-19 vaccine. Study context: Second doses at about 4 or about 12 weeks were pooled.

Findings and caveats of the study: Spike-specific TCR breadth and depth rose after two AZD1222 doses.

Using immunoSEQ multiplex PCR, the repertoire was profiled, and TCRdb retains in-frame clones only, with some absent. This table has around 130,000 clones, roughly 93% appearing once. The chain uses TRBV16 and TRBJ1-5; no definite D call. This TCR was recovered from an adult in good health. The specimen comprised peripheral blood, sampled on day 0 of AZD1222 vaccination. CDR3 DNA sequence: TGTGCCAGCAGCCCGTTTGAGGCAGGAAGCAATCAGCCCCAGCATTTT. Its translation is CASSPFEAGSNQPQHF.